The following is a T cell receptor (beta chain) sequence with its context. A TCRbeta library incorporating unique molecular identifiers was prepared. TCRdb re-derived calls from the PCR reads in MiXCR, one entry per CDR3 protein. The sample shows 250,000 to 300,000 distinct CDR3 sequences, 9.9% of them seen only once. The CDR3 is made up of 11 amino acids. V lost 0 bases, J lost 7 bases, and 4 bases lay in between. Germline V lookup: CDR1 SEHNR, CDR2 FQNEAQ (reference sequence). The source of the sample is a study of T-cell reconstitution after alpha-beta-depleted transplantation in children. The genes are TRBV7-9 and TRBJ2-7, with D unclear. The clonotype was recovered from a human donor who donated a stem cell graft to a child with SCID. Sequenced here: PBMCs from the stem cell graft donor, sampled from the stem cell graft. Here the CDR3 reads CASSLAREQYF. Here the CDR3 DNA reads TGTGCCAGCAGCTTAGCTAGGGAGCAGTACTTC.